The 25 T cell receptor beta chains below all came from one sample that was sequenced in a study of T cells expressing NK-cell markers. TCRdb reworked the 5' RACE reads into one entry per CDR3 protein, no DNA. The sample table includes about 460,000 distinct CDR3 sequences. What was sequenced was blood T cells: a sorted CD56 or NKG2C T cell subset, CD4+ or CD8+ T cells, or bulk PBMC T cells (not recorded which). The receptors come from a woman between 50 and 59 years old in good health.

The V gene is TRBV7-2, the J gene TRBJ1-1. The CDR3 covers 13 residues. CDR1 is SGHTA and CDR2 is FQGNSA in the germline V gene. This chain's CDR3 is CASSVTPNTEAFF.

CDR3: CASSPTADNYGYTF. The V and J genes are TRBV18 and TRBJ1-2. Looked up from germline, CDR1 is KGHSH and CDR2 is LQKENI. The length of the CDR3 is 14 residues.

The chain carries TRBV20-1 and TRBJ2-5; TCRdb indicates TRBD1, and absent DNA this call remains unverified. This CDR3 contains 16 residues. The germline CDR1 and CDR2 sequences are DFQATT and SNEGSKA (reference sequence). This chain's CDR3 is CSARVPGGARGETQYF.

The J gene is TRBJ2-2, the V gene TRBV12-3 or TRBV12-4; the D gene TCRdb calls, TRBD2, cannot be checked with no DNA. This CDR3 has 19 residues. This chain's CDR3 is CASRLPGLAGLANTGELFF.

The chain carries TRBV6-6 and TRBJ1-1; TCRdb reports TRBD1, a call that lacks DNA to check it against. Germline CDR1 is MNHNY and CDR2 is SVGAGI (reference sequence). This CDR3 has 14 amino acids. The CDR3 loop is CASSRQGWKTEAFF.

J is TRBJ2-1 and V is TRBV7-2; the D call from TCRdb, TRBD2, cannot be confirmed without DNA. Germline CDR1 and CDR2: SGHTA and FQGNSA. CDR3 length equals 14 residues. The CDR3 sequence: CASSLVGTSYEQFF.

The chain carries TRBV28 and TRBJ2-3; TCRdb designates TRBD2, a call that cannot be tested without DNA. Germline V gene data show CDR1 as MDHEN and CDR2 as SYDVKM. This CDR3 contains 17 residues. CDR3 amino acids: CASSLFRTSGSADTQYF.

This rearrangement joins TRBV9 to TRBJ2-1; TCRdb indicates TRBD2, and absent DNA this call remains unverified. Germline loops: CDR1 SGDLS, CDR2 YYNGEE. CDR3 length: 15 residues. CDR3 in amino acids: CASSVGLAESREQFF. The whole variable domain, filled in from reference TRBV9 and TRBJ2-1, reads DSGVTQTPKHLITATGQRVTLRCSPRSGDLSVYWYQQSLDQGLQFLIQYYNGEERAKGNILERFSAQQFPDLHSELNLSSLELGDSALYFCASSVGLAESREQFFGPGTRLTVL.

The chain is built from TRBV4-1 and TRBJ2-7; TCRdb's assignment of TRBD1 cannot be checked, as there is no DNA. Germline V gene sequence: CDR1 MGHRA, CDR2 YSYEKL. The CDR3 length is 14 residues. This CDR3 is CASWARGHSYEQYF.

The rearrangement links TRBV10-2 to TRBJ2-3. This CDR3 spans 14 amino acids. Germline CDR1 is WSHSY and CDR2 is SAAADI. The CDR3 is CASSDGQSQIGQYF.

This CDR3 reads CASSPLSGILYNEQFF. The chain recombines TRBV18 with TRBJ2-1; TCRdb's D call of TRBD2 is untestable without DNA. CDR1 KGHSH and CDR2 LQKENI come from the germline V gene. This CDR3 is built from 16 residues.

This CDR3 is CATSRDTGYSPLHF. The genes are TRBV15 and TRBJ1-6; with no DNA, the TCRdb D assignment of TRBD1 cannot be verified. The length of the CDR3 is 14 residues. Per germline, CDR1 LNHNV and CDR2 YYDKDF (reference sequence).

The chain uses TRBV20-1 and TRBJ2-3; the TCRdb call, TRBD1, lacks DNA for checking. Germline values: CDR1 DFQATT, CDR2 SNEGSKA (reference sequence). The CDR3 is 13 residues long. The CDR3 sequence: CSATPQERDTQYF.

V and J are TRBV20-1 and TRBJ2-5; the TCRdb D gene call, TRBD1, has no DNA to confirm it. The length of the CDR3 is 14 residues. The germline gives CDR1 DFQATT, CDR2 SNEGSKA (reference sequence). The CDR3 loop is CSAPGVRGLETQYF.

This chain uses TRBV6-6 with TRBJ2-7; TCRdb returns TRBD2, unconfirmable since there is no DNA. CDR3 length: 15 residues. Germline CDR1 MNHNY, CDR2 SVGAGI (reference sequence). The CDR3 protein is CASRSEGPLSYEQYF.

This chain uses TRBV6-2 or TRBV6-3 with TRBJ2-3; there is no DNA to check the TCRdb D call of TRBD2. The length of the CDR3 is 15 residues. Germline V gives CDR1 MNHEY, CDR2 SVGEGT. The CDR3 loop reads CASSYASGGPYTQYF.

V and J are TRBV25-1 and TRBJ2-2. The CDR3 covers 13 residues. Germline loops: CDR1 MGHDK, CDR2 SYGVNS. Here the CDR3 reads CATLYTNTGELFF.

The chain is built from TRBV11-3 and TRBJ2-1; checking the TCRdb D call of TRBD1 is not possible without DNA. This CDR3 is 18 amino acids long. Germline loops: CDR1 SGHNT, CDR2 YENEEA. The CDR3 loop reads CASSLGSSGAPIYNEQFF.

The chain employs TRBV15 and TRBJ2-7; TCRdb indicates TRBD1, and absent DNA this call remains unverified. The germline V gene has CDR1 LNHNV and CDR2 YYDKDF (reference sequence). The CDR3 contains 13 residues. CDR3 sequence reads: CATSRARPGEQYF.

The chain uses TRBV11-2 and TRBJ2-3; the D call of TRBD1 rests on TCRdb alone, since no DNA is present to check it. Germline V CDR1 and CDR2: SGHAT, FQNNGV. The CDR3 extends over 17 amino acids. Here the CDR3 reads CASSPRDSPAGTDTQYF.

This CDR3 is CASSPGRFSGANVLTF. V is TRBV28 and J is TRBJ2-6; as DNA is missing, the TRBD1 call by TCRdb cannot be tested. The CDR3 length is 16 residues. Germline CDR1 MDHEN, CDR2 SYDVKM.

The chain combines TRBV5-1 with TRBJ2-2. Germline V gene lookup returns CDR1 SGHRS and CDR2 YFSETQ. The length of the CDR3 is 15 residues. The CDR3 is CASSLVLVNTGELFF. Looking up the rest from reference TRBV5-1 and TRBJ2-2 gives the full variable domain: KAGVTQTPRYLIKTRGQQVTLSCSPISGHRSVSWYQQTPGQGLQFLFEYFSETQRNKGNFPGRFSGRQFSNSRSEMNVSTLELGDSALYLCASSLVLVNTGELFFGEGSRLTVL.

This CDR3 reads CASSLGLARLRDIQYF. The J gene is TRBJ2-4, the V gene TRBV5-1; TCRdb outputs TRBD2, but without DNA this stays unchecked. The CDR3 is 16 residues long. Germline assignment: CDR1 SGHRS and CDR2 YFSETQ.

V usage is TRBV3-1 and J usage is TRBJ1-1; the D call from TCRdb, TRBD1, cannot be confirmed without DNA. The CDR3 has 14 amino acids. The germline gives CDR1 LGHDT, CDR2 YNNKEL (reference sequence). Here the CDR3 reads CASSQGALNTEAFF.

This CDR3 reads CAISAPGLAKTYEQYF. The chain has TRBV10-3 and TRBJ2-7; TCRdb returns TRBD2, unconfirmable since there is no DNA. CDR3 size: 16 residues. Per the germline V gene, CDR1 is ENHRY and CDR2 is SYGVKD.